The 9 T cell receptor beta chains given below trace back to one sample, sequenced in a study of cytomegalovirus exposure and HLA in healthy donors. The PCR contained 60 Vbeta and 13 Jbeta primers. Here immunoSEQ multiplex PCR was the method, and the copy in TCRdb shows in-frame clones only, minus some. The table shows 150,000 to 200,000 clones, with about four fifths occurring only once. The sequencing input was PBMCs. The receptors were sampled from a girl aged 5-17 years in good health and CMV-seropositive.

This clone was detected a few times. J is TRBJ1-5 and V is TRBV6-1; D not certain. V gave up 0 bases and J gave up 10 bases, with 16 bases separating them. The CDR3 has 15 residues. The V gene's germline CDR1 is MNHNS and CDR2 SASEGT. Written as DNA, the CDR3 is TGTGCCAGCAGTGAAGCGCTAACAGCCGTCCTTCCCCAGCATTTT. It specifies CASSEALTAVLPQHF.

This clone was counted only a few times. One junction end disagrees with the germline gene, perhaps due to a read error. The V gene is TRBV7-9, the J gene TRBJ1-2; D is possibly TRBD1 (5 bases). The CDR3 is made up of 11 amino acids. Germline V CDR1 and CDR2: SEHNR, FQNEAQ (reference sequence). CDR3 DNA sequence: TGTTCCAGCAGCGCCGACAGAAACTACACCTTC. Residues: CSSSADRNYTF.

The chain has TRBV20-1 and TRBJ2-7; tentative D call: TRBD1 (5 bases). The germline V gene encodes CDR1 DFQATT and CDR2 SNEGSKA (reference sequence). V dropped 6 bases and J dropped 5 bases, with 8 bases sitting between them. This CDR3 is 10 amino acids long. The CDR3 sequence: CSAQGDEQYF. The CDR3 nucleotides read TGCAGTGCCCAGGGCGACGAGCAGTACTTC.

This chain connects TRBV2 to TRBJ1-1, with 9 bases fitting TRBD1. After removal of 4 bases from V and 8 bases from J, the junction contained 2 bases not matched to a gene. Germline assignment: CDR1 SNHLY and CDR2 FYNNEI. The CDR3 runs to 12 residues. The CDR3 DNA reads as TGTGCCAGCAGTGCCGGGACAGGGGAAGCTTTCTTT. Translated, it gives CASSAGTGEAFF.

This rearrangement joins TRBV7-2 to TRBJ2-3; 9 nucleotides align to TRBD2. This CDR3 comprises 13 residues. From germline, CDR1 is SGHTA and CDR2 FQGNSA. For the CDR3, the DNA is TGTGCGCTCGGCGGGGGGGTGGGAGATACGCAGTATTTT. Its protein product is CALGGGVGDTQYF. The variable domain in full, completed from reference TRBV7-2 and TRBJ2-3, reads GAGVSQSPSNKVTEKGKDVELRCDPISGHTALYWYRQSLGQGLEFLIYFQGNSAPDKSGLPSDRFSAERTGGSVSTLTIQRTQQEDSAVYLCALGGGVGDTQYFGPGTRLTVL.

The chain couples TRBV10-2 to TRBJ2-2; 13 bases are a match to TRBD2. The CDR3 spans 18 residues. V was pared by 6 bases and J by 1 base, with 8 bases of the junction left unmatched. Germline V gene sequence: CDR1 WSHSY, CDR2 SAAADI. CDR3 in amino acids: CASSNPGLAGKNTGELFF. Here the CDR3 DNA reads TGCGCCAGCAGCAATCCGGGACTAGCGGGAAAGAACACCGGGGAGCTGTTTTTT.

The chain carries TRBV5-5 and TRBJ1-6; D is uncertain. This CDR3 is built from 14 residues. Germline CDR1 reads SGHKS; CDR2 reads YYEKEE (reference sequence). The V and J ends lost 4 bases and 6 bases respectively, with 11 bases between them. In nucleotides, the CDR3 is TGTGCCAGCAGCCTTGGAGGCTTTAATTCACCCCTCCACTTT. Protein: CASSLGGFNSPLHF.

The chain joins TRBV29-1 to TRBJ2-5; 7 bases match TRBD2. CDR1 is SQVTM and CDR2 is ANQGSEA in the germline V gene. The CDR3 is 12 amino acids. The ends lost 4 bases at V and 3 bases at J; junction bases unmatched: 2. CDR3 amino acids: CSVGGGKETQYF. CDR3 bases: TGCAGCGTTGGGGGGGGGAAAGAGACCCAGTACTTC.

The chain carries TRBV6-5 and TRBJ1-5; 8 positions match TRBD1. Germline V CDR1 and CDR2: MNHEY, SVGAGI. This CDR3 has 15 residues. Germline trimming cut 6 bases from V and 0 bases from J; bases unmatched to any gene: 4. The CDR3 is CASSRDRSSNQPQHF. DNA for the CDR3: TGTGCCAGCAGCCGGGACAGGAGTAGCAATCAGCCCCAGCATTTT.